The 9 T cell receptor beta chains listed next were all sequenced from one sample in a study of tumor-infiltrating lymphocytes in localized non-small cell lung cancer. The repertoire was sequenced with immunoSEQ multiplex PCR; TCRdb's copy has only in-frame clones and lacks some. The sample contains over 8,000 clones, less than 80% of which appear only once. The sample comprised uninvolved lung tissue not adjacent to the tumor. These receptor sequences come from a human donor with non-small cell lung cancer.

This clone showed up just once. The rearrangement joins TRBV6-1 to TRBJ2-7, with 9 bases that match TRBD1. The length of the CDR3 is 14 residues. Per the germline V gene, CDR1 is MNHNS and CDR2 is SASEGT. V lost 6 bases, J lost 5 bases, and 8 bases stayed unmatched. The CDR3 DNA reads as TGTGCCAGCAGCCCGACAGGGGGAAGCAACGAGCAGTACTTC. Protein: CASSPTGGSNEQYF.

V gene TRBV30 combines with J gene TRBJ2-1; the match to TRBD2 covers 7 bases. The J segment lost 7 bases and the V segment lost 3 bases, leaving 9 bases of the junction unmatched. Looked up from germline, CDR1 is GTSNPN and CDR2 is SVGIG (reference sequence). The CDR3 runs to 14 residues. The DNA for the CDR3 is TGTGCCTGGAGCATCGGAACTAGCGAGAATGAGCAGTTCTTC. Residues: CAWSIGTSENEQFF.

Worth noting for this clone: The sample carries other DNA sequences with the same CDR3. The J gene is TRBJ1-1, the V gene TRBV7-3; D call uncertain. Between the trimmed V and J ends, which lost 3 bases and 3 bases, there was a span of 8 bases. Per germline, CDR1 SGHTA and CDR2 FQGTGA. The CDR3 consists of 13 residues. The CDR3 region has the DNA TGTGCCAGCAGCTTTTGGAGAGACACTGAAGCTTTCTTT. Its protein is CASSFWRDTEAFF.

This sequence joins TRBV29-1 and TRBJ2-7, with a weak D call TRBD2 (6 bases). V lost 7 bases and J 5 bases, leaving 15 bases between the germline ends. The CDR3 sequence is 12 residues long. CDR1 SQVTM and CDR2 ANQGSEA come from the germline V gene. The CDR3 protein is CSARAPGDEQYF. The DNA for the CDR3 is TGCAGCGCCCGGGCGCCGGGAGACGAGCAGTACTTC.

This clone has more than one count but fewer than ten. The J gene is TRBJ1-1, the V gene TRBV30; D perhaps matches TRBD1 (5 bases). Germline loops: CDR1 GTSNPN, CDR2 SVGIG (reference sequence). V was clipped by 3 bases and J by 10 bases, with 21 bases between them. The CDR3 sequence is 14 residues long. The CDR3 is CAWSLGESLRGAFF. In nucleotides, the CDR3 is TGTGCCTGGAGCCTCGGGGAGTCACTAAGGGGAGCTTTCTTT.

The CDR3 sequence is CASSDQGLSEQYV. In DNA form, the CDR3 reads TGTGCCAGCAGTGACCAGGGCCTTTCGGAGCAGTACGTC. This chain uses TRBV6-1 with TRBJ2-7; TRBD1 might be the D (5 bases). The CDR3 length is 13 residues. Germline V lookup: CDR1 MNHNS, CDR2 SASEGT. Trimming cost V 3 bases and J 7 bases, with 13 bases left between them.

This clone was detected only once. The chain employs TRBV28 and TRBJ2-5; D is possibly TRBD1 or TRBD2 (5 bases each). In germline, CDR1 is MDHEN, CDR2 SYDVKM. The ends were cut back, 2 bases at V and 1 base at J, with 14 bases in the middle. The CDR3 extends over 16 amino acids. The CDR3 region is CASSLTFRGVQETQYF. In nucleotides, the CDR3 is TGTGCCAGCAGTTTAACTTTTAGAGGGGTCCAAGAGACCCAGTACTTC.

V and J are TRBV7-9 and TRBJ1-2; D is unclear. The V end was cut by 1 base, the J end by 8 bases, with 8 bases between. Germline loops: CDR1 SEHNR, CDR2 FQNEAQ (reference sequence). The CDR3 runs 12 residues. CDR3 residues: CASSLEQRGYTF. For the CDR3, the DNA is TGTGCCAGCAGCTTAGAACAGCGGGGCTACACCTTC. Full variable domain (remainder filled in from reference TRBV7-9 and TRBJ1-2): DTGVSQNPRHKITKRGQNVTFRCDPISEHNRLYWYRQTLGQGPEFLTYFQNEAQLEKSRLLSDRFSAERPKGSFSTLEIQRTEQGDSAMYLCASSLEQRGYTFGSGTRLTVV.

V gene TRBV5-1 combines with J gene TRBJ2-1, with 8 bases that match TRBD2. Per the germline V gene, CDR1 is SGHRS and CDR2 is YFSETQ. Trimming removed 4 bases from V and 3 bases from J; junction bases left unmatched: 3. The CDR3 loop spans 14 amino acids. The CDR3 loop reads CASSVTSVYNEQFF. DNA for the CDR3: TGCGCCAGCAGCGTGACTAGCGTCTACAATGAGCAGTTCTTC.